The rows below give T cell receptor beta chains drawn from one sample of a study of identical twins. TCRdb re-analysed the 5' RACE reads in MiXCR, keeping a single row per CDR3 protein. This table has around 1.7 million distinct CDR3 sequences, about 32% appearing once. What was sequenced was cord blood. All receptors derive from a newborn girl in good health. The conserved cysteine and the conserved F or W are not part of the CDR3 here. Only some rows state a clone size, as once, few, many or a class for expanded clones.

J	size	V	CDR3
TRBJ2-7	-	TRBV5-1	ASSLSPGPYEQY
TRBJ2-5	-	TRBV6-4	ASIGSRRAQETQY
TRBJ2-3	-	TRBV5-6	ASISLAGGSTDTQY
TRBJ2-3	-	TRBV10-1	ASSAYGGAADTQY
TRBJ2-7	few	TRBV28	ASSLVRQGAGEQY
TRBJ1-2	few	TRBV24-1	ATSDPGSYGYT
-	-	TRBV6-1	ASSPAGAVEQY
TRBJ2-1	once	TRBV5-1	ASSFSGGAGEQF
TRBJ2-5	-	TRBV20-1	SARYSSGPINNEQY
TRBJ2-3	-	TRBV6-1	ASSPDWGRTDTQY
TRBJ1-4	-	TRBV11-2	ASSLAGIPTNEKLF
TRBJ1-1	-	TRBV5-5	ASKLTGGWNTEAF
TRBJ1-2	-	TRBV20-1	SVGLVRRRYGYT
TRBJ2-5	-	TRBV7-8	ASNPIWGTQY
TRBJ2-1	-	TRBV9	ASSVATLGTELNEQF
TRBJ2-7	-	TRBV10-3	AISRDLAEGYEQY
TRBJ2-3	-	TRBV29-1	SVEWVATDTQY
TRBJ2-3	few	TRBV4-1	ASSQLAGLADTQY